The T cell receptor beta chain described here comes from a study of blood T cell repertoires in COVID-19. Study summary: Both acute and convalescent COVID-19 samples were obtained from the United States, Italy and Spain. The cDNA or gDNA used as material had been derived from T cells, B-cell-depleted T cells, or PBMCs.

Original processing notes: Amplifying reference gene primers gave estimates of nucleated cell counts. Some clones are missing from TCRdb's copy, which holds only in-frame ones; the method was immunoSEQ multiplex PCR. V and J calls and clone size are as listed in that table; D and trimming were resolved from the DNA. The data hold 63,000 or so clones, with less than 85% observed a single time. The CDR3 covers 14 residues. Trimming stripped 0 bases from V and 0 bases from J, with 6 bases between. Germline CDR1 and CDR2: SGHRS and YFSETQ. The sequenced material came from peripheral blood. The chain employs TRBV5-1 and TRBJ1-1; D gene ambiguous. This receptor was obtained from a man older than 75 with active COVID-19. CDR3 in amino acids: CASSLAPVNTEAFF. For the CDR3, the DNA is TGCGCCAGCAGCTTGGCGCCGGTGAACACTGAAGCTTTCTTT.